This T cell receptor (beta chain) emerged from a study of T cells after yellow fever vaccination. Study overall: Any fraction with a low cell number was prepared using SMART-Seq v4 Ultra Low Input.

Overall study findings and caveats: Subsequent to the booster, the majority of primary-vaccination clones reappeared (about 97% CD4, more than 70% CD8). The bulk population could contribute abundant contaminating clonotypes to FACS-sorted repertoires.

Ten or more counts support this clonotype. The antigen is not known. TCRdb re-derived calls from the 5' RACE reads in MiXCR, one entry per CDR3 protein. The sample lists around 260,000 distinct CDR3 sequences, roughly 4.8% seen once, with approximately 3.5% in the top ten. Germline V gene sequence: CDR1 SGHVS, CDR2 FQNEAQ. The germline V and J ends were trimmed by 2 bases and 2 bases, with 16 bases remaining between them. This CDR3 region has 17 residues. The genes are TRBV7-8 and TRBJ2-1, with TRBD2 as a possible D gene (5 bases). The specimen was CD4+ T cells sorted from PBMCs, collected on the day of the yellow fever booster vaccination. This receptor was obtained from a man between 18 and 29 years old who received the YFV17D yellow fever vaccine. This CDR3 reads CASSLPRRGSPYNEQFF. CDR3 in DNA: TGTGCCAGCAGCTTACCGCGTCGAGGGAGCCCCTACAATGAGCAGTTCTTC.